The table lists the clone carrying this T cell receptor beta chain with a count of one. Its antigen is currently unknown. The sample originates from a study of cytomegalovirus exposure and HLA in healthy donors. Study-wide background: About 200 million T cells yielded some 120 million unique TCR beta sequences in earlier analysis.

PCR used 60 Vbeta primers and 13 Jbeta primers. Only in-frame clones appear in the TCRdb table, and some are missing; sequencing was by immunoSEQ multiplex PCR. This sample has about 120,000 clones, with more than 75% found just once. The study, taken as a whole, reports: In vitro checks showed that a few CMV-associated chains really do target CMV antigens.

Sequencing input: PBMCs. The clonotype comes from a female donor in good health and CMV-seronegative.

The CDR3 nucleotides are TGCGCCAGCAGCCCGACCTCTGCTACTTTTAGCGGGATTTCCTACAATGAGCAGTTCTTC. As protein: CASSPTSATFSGISYNEQFF. This rearrangement joins TRBV4-1 to TRBJ2-1, with 8 bases fitting TRBD2. The V gene's germline CDR1 is MGHRA and CDR2 YSYEKL. The CDR3 sequence is 20 residues long. Trimming removed 4 bases from V and 1 base from J; junction bases left unmatched: 18.